This T cell receptor (beta chain) originates from a study of blood T cells in healthy people across ages. Primers used in a second PCR of roughly 7 to 12 cycles were a sample-barcoded 5' primer and a J-beta primer mix. TCRdb reprocessed the 5' RACE reads via MiXCR and lists one record per CDR3 protein. The sample has around 2 million distinct CDR3 sequences, about two fifths seen once; the top ten hold 23%. The sample holds a few counts of this clonotype. Sample: blood. The receptor comes from a human donor in good health.

This CDR3 reads CASSEGQILNTGELFF. In DNA form, the CDR3 reads TGTGCCAGCAGCGAGGGACAGATATTGAACACCGGGGAGCTGTTTTTT. The rearrangement links TRBV9 to TRBJ2-2, with TRBD1 identical over 7 bases. After removal of 3 bases from V and 1 base from J, the junction contained 6 bases not matched to a gene. The CDR3 is made up of 16 amino acids. CDR1 and CDR2 from the germline V gene are SGDLS and YYNGEE.